The table lists the clone carrying this T cell receptor (beta chain) with many counts. This sample stems from a study of T cells in Graves' hyperthyroidism and ophthalmopathy. What was amplified from RNA transcripts were TCR beta CDR3 regions. A first-round RT-PCR of the TCR CDR3 used the HTBI primer set. Via MiXCR, TCRdb re-called the multiplex PCR reads, giving one row per CDR3 protein. Of 250,000 to 300,000 distinct CDR3 sequences in the sample, roughly 15% were seen once. Patients having uncontrolled infection, another autoimmune disease, pregnancy or lactation were not included. Thyroid ultrasound and orbital computed tomography, with clinical symptoms and serum thyroxine and TRAb, informed diagnoses. This CDR3 has 15 residues. The J segment lost 6 bases and the V segment lost 4 bases, leaving 6 bases of the junction unmatched. Germline V gene data show CDR1 as SGHRS and CDR2 as YFSETQ.

The material sequenced was blood. The V and J genes are TRBV5-1 and TRBJ1-5; 11 positions agree with TRBD1. This sequence originates from a woman aged 45-65 years with Graves' hyperthyroidism that later progressed to Graves' ophthalmopathy. The CDR3 DNA follows: TGCGCCAGCAGCCTTGGGACAGGGGGGATTCAGCCCCAGCATTTT. Translated, it gives CASSLGTGGIQPQHF.